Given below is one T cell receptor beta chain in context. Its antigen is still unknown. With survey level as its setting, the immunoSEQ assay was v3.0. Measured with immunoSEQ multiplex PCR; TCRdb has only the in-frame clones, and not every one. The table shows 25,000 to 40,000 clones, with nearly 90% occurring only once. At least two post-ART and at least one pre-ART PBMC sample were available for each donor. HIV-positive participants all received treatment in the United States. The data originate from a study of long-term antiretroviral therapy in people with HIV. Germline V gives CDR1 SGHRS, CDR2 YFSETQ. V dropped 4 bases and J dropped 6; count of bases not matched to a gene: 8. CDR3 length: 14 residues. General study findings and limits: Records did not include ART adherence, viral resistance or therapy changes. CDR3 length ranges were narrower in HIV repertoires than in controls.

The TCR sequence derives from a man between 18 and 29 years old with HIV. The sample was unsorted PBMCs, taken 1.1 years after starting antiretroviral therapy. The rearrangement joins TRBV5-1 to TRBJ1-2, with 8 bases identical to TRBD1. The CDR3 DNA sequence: TGCGCCAGCAGCATCAAAGACAGGGGCGATGGCTACACCTTC. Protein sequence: CASSIKDRGDGYTF.